This T cell receptor beta chain stems from a study of shared clonotypes between healthy human individuals. The CDR3 sequence is 15 residues long. V dropped 0 bases and J dropped 4 bases, with 12 bases sitting between them. Germline-derived CDR1 and CDR2 are SGDLS and YYNGEE. Remarks on this clone: Its cognate antigen is unknown.

Generated by immunoSEQ multiplex PCR, the TCRdb table keeps only in-frame clones and is missing some. This table has over a million clones, 96% appearing once. The study's findings and limits: Sorted-subset sequencing, rarefaction showed, was incomplete despite large depth. Clonotypes not shared had lower generation probabilities than those common to all four donors.

The receptor's source is a man aged 25-45 years in good health. The chain links TRBV9 to TRBJ2-3; D might be TRBD2 (5 bases). Sequencing input: naive CD4+ T cells sorted from blood. As for subset: CD45RA+ positively selected. CDR3 nucleotide sequence: TGTGCCAGCAGCGTAGTCGGAGCGGCCTCAGATACGCAGTATTTT. This gives the protein CASSVVGAASDTQYF.